This T cell receptor (beta chain) came from a study of T cell responses to AZD1222 COVID-19 vaccine. Trimming stripped 4 bases from V and 7 bases from J, with 23 bases between. Germline CDR1 and CDR2: MDHEN and SYDVKM. This CDR3 has 16 amino acids. This clone was observed once. The assay was immunoSEQ multiplex PCR, and TCRdb's table has in-frame clones only and misses some. The sample comprises fewer than 150,000 clones, roughly 90% of which are singletons, and 13% to 15% rests with the top ten. The specimen comprised peripheral blood, sampled on day 0 of AZD1222 vaccination. The receptor was derived from an adult in good health. This rearrangement joins TRBV28 to TRBJ2-7, with D perhaps being TRBD1 or TRBD2 (5 bases each). CDR3 sequence reads: CASSSSGAVNVWEQYF. CDR3 DNA: TGTGCCAGCAGTTCATCCGGGGCCGTAAATGTCTGGGAGCAGTACTTC.